This paragraph reports one T cell receptor beta chain. Treatment specified: oral pan-JAK inhibitor, 5-10 mg twice daily. Germline V gene lookup returns CDR1 LNHDA and CDR2 SQIVND (reference sequence). Trimming stripped 5 bases from V and 12 bases from J, with 19 bases between. This CDR3 has 14 amino acids. The sequencing template was cDNA reverse transcribed from extracted RNA. Profiling relied on immunoSEQ multiplex PCR, and the TCRdb table lists in-frame clones only, not all of them. The data contain around 300,000 clones, 60% of them seen just once; the ten biggest clones take up about 0.93%. The sample is drawn from a study of CD8+ T cells in alopecia areata.

The receptor's source is a human donor with alopecia areata. Sequenced here: CD4+ T cells sorted from blood, sampled at roughly week 52, from a patient treated with tofacitinib. The rearrangement joins TRBV19 to TRBJ2-2; a weak D match, TRBD1 (5 bases). The chain's CDR3 is CASSSTITGKKLFF. The DNA of the CDR3 is TGTGCCAGTAGTTCCACGATCACAGGAAAGAAGCTGTTTTTT. Full variable domain (remainder filled in from reference TRBV19 and TRBJ2-2): DGGITQSPKYLFRKEGQNVTLSCEQNLNHDAMYWYRQDPGQGLRLIYYSQIVNDFQKGDIAEGYSVSREKKESFPLTVTSAQKNPTAFYLCASSSTITGKKLFFGEGSRLTVL.